This TCR beta chain originates from a study of response to subunit inactivated influenza vaccine. Study-level results: After each seasonal influenza vaccination, few new T cells are recruited, the authors suggested.

Germline CDR1 is ENHRY and CDR2 is SYGVKD. The CDR3 consists of 15 residues. Deletions cut 0 bases from V and 1 base from J, with 9 bases between. On this clonotype: Its target is not known.

TCRdb recomputed calls from the RT-PCR reads with MiXCR, one row per CDR3 protein. The data show about half a million distinct CDR3 sequences, approximately 11% seen once. The TCR comes from a man aged 45-65 years who received an inactivated influenza vaccine. The V and J genes are TRBV10-3 and TRBJ1-1, with D unresolved. Sequencing was performed on PBMCs from blood, taken roughly 48 days after vaccination. The CDR3 DNA is TGTGCCATCAGTGAGTCGGAGGCGAGGAACACTGAAGCTTTCTTT. As protein: CAISESEARNTEAFF.